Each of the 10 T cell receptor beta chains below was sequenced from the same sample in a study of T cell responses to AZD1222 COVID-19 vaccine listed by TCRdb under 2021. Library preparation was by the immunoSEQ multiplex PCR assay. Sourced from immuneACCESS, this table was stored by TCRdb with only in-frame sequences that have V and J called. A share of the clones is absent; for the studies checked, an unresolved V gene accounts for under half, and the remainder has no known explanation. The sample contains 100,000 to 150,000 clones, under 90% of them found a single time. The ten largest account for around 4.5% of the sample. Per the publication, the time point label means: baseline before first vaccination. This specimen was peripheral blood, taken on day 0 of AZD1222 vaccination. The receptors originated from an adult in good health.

The CDR3 here is CASSMGRTQYF. DNA of the CDR3: TGTGCCAGTAGTATGGGAAGAACGCAGTATTTT. The chain carries TRBV19 and TRBJ2-3; D unclear. V gave up 3 bases and J gave up 9 bases, with 7 bases separating them. This CDR3 is 11 amino acids long. In germline, CDR1 is LNHDA, CDR2 SQIVND (reference sequence). The whole variable domain, remainder taken from reference TRBV19 and TRBJ2-3, is DGGITQSPKYLFRKEGQNVTLSCEQNLNHDAMYWYRQDPGQGLRLIYYSQIVNDFQKGDIAEGYSVSREKKESFPLTVTSAQKNPTAFYLCASSMGRTQYFGPGTRLTVL.

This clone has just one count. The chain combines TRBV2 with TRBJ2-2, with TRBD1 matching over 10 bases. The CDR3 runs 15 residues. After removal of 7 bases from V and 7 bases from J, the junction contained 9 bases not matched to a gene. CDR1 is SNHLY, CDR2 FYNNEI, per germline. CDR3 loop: CASNRDRGKGGELFF. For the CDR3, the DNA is TGTGCCAGCAACCGGGACAGGGGAAAGGGCGGGGAGCTGTTTTTT.

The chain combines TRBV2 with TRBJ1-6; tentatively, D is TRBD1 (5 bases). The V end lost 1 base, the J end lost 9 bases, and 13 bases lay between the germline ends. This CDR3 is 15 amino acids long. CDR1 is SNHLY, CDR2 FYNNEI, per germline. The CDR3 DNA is TGTGCCAGCAGTGAAGAATCAGGGCCGGGTTCACCCCTCCACTTT. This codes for CASSEESGPGSPLHF.

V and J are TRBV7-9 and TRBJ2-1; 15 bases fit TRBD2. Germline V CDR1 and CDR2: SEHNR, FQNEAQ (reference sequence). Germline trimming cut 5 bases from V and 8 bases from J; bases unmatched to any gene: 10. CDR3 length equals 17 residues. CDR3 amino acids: CASSPWTSGGVVYEQFF. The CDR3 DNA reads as TGTGCCAGCAGCCCCTGGACTAGCGGGGGGGTTGTCTATGAGCAGTTCTTC.

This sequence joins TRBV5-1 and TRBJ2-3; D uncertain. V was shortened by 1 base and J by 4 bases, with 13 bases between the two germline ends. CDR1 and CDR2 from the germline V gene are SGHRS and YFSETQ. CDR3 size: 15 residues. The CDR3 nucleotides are TGCGCCAGCAGCTTGCAGCCGGAAACAGCAGATACGCAGTATTTT. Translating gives CASSLQPETADTQYF.

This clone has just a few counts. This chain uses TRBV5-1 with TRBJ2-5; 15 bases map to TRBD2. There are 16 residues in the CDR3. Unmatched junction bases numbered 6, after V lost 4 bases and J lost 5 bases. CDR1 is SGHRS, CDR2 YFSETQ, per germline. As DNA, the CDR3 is TGCGCCAGCAGCAAAGGACTAGCGGGAGGGCGGGAGACCCAGTACTTC. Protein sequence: CASSKGLAGGRETQYF.

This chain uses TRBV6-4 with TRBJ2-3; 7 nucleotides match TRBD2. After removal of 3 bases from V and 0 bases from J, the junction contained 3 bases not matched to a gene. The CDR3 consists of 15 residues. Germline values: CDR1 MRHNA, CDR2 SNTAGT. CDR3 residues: CASSESSGSTDTQYF. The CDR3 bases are TGTGCCAGCAGTGAATCTAGCGGTAGCACAGATACGCAGTATTTT.

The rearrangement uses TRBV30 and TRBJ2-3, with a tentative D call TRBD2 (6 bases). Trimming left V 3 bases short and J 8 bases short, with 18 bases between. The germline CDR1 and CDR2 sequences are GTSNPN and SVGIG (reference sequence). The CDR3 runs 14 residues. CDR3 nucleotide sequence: TGTGCCTGGAGGGACTATGTAGCCTCGGTTACGCAGTATTTT. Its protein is CAWRDYVASVTQYF. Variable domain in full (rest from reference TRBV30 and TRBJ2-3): SQTIHQWPATLVQPVGSPLSLECTVEGTSNPNLYWYRQAAGRGLQLLFYSVGIGQISSEVPQNLSASRPQDRQFILSSKKLLLSDSGFYLCAWRDYVASVTQYFGPGTRLTVL.

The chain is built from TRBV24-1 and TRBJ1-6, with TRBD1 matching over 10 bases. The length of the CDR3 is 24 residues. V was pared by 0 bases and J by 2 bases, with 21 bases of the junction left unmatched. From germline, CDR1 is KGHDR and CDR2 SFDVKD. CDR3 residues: CATSDLPPGQGFFIAGAYNSPLHF. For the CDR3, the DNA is TGTGCCACCAGTGATTTGCCACCGGGACAGGGGTTTTTTATCGCGGGCGCCTATAATTCACCCCTCCACTTT.

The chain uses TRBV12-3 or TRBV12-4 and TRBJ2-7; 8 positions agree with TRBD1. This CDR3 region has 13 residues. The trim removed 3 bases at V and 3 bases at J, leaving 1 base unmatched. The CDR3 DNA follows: TGTGCCAGCAGTTTTGACAGGGGCTACGAGCAGTACTTC. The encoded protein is CASSFDRGYEQYF.